A few counts support the clone carrying this T cell receptor (beta chain). Its antigen is currently unknown. Losses at the gene ends were 0 bases for V and 7 bases for J; bases not matched to a gene: 8. The CDR3 length is 16 residues. Per germline, CDR1 MNHEY and CDR2 SVGAGI. The TCR library protocol was used to attach unique molecular identifiers. These identifiers were attached to individual cDNA molecules. TCRdb redid the calling of the 5' RACE reads with MiXCR, one entry per CDR3 protein. The sample records tens of thousands of distinct CDR3 sequences, roughly 15% being singletons. This record comes from a study of early T cells in non-severe SARS-CoV-2 infection. Study as a whole: Chains were unpaired, as sequencing was done on bulk RNA from unsorted whole blood.

Findings of the study overall: CD4 and private specificities were missed by VDJdb matching, which favored anti-spike CD8 responses.

The chain couples TRBV6-5 to TRBJ2-1; TRBD1 agrees at 8 bases. Sequencing used whole blood. The TCR comes from an adult who was a healthcare worker with PCR-confirmed SARS-CoV-2 infection or an uninfected control (not recorded which). In DNA form, the CDR3 reads TGTGCCAGCAGTTACTCGACCAGGGGGCGCAGGAATGAGCAGTTCTTC. Its protein is CASSYSTRGRRNEQFF.